The 20 T cell receptor beta chains below were found in one sample sequenced in a study of blood T cell repertoires in COVID-19. Only in-frame clones appear in the TCRdb table, and some are missing; sequencing was by immunoSEQ multiplex PCR. Of some 300,000 clones listed, about 88% are singletons. Material for sequencing was peripheral blood. The receptors come from a woman in her 70s with COVID-19, enrolled during active disease.

The V and J genes are TRBV11-2 and TRBJ1-1, with 10 bases that match TRBD1. The CDR3 runs to 14 residues. Per the germline V gene, CDR1 is SGHAT and CDR2 is FQNNGV. V lost 1 base, J lost 11 bases, and 7 bases stayed unmatched. CDR3 coding DNA: TGTGCCAGCAGCTTAGCTAACGGACAGGGGGTGGCTTTCTTT. Translation gives CASSLANGQGVAFF.

V and J are TRBV24-1 and TRBJ2-2; D unclear. The CDR3 extends over 13 amino acids. The V gene's germline CDR1 is KGHDR and CDR2 SFDVKD. V was shortened by 9 bases and J by 0 bases, with 7 bases between the two germline ends. The CDR3 DNA follows: TGTGCCACCCAGACAACGAACACCGGGGAGCTGTTTTTT. It translates to CATQTTNTGELFF.

The sample holds many counts of this clone. The rearrangement uses TRBV28 and TRBJ1-6, with D unresolved. With 6 bases removed from V and 2 bases from J, the gap between germline ends came to 8 bases. This CDR3 contains 14 residues. CDR1 and CDR2 (germline): MDHEN, SYDVKM. In DNA form, the CDR3 reads TGTGCCAGCAGCGGTTCTGCCTATAATTCACCCCTCCACTTT. This translates into CASSGSAYNSPLHF.

This chain joins TRBV6-1 and TRBJ1-6, with D maybe TRBD1 (5 bases). Germline CDR1 reads MNHNS; CDR2 reads SASEGT. The V gene lost 1 base and the J gene lost 10 bases, with 8 bases spanning the gap. This CDR3 region has 13 residues. DNA for the CDR3: TGTGCCAGCAGTGAAGTGCGGGACTCACCCCTCCACTTT. It yields the protein CASSEVRDSPLHF.

The chain couples TRBV5-6 to TRBJ1-6; D remains unclear. The CDR3 contains 16 residues. V lost 4 bases and J 0 bases, leaving 11 bases between the germline ends. Germline V gene data show CDR1 as SGHDT and CDR2 as YYEEEE. The chain's CDR3 is CASSPWAISYNSPLHF. The CDR3, as DNA: TGTGCCAGCAGCCCCTGGGCGATCTCCTATAATTCACCCCTCCACTTT.

This clone was seen only once. The rearrangement joins TRBV19 to TRBJ1-3, with D perhaps matching TRBD1 (5 bases). CDR3 length equals 14 residues. V dropped 4 bases and J dropped 2 bases, with 9 bases sitting between them. CDR1 is LNHDA, CDR2 SQIVND, per germline (reference sequence). CDR3 in amino acids: CASSSGATGNTIYF. CDR3 in DNA: TGTGCCAGTAGTAGCGGGGCTACTGGAAACACCATATATTTT.

This sequence joins TRBV27 and TRBJ2-3, with D possibly matching TRBD1 (6 bases). V was trimmed by 7 bases and J by 2 bases, leaving 16 bases between them. The germline V gene encodes CDR1 MNHEY and CDR2 SMNVEV (reference sequence). CDR3 length: 15 residues. The CDR3 nucleotides are TGTGCCAGCATGATATGGGCAGGGGACACAGATACGCAGTATTTT. Its translation is CASMIWAGDTDTQYF.

As DNA, the CDR3 is TGTGCCAGCAGCCCCAGGGGAGGGGGAGATGGCTACACCTTC. Translated, it gives CASSPRGGGDGYTF. The V gene is TRBV3-1 (or the pseudogene TRBV3-2), the J gene TRBJ1-2; D may be TRBD1 (6 bases). Trimming took 4 bases from V and 6 from J, leaving 15 bases between them. The CDR3 consists of 14 residues. Germline-derived CDR1 and CDR2 are LGHDT and YNNKEL (reference sequence).

This chain uses TRBV18 with TRBJ2-3; a possible D gene is TRBD1 (6 bases). Germline V gene data show CDR1 as KGHSH and CDR2 as LQKENI. The CDR3 covers 13 residues. The V end lost 3 bases, the J end lost 4 bases, and 8 bases lay between the germline ends. The CDR3 DNA reads TGTGCCAGCTCACCCTACAGGGCAGATACGCAGTATTTT. Translated, it gives CASSPYRADTQYF. Drawing the rest from reference TRBV18 and TRBJ2-3, the complete variable domain is NAGVMQNPRHLVRRRGQEARLRCSPMKGHSHVYWYRQLPEEGLKFMVYLQKENIIDESGMPKERFSAEFPKEGPSILRIQQVVRGDSAAYFCASSPYRADTQYFGPGTRLTVL.

The chain couples TRBV9 to TRBJ2-2; 10 nucleotides agree with TRBD2. V dropped 4 bases and J dropped 1; count of bases not matched to a gene: 1. Germline V lookup: CDR1 SGDLS, CDR2 YYNGEE. The CDR3 has 15 residues. The CDR3, as DNA: TGTGCCAGCAGCCTAGCGGGGGTGAACACCGGGGAGCTGTTTTTT. It encodes CASSLAGVNTGELFF.

The chain has TRBV21-1 and TRBJ2-3; TRBD2 was called by the table and not checked on the DNA. TRBV21-1 is deemed a pseudogene. This CDR3 has 19 residues. For the CDR3, the DNA is TGTGCCAGCAGCAAAGTGCTAGCGGGGGGCCAAGAAAGCACAGATACGCAGTATTTT. Protein sequence: CASSKVLAGGQESTDTQYF.

This sequence joins TRBV18 and TRBJ1-1; 9 positions agree with TRBD1. The V segment lost 4 bases and the J segment 4 bases; nucleotides outside the gene matches: 10. The CDR3 extends over 16 amino acids. Germline V gives CDR1 KGHSH, CDR2 LQKENI. This CDR3 reads CASSRQGGVLSTEAFF. The CDR3 nucleotides are TGTGCCAGCTCACGACAGGGGGGGGTATTGAGCACTGAAGCTTTCTTT.

The rearrangement links TRBV2 to TRBJ2-1; perhaps TRBD2 as D (7 bases). Trimming took off 8 bases at V and 6 bases at J, with 8 bases between the two ends. Germline values: CDR1 SNHLY, CDR2 FYNNEI. The CDR3 totals 11 residues. CDR3 coding DNA: TGTGCCAGCGGGGGGGCCAATGAGCAGTTCTTC. Its protein is CASGGANEQFF.

This clone was seen only a few times. The chain combines TRBV15 with TRBJ2-2; TRBD2 matches at 10 bases. This CDR3 comprises 16 residues. Germline-derived CDR1 and CDR2 are LNHNV and YYDKDF (reference sequence). The trim removed 5 bases at V and 6 bases at J, leaving 9 bases unmatched. CDR3 in amino acids: CATSGQLAGLAGELFF. The CDR3 DNA reads as TGTGCCACCAGCGGACAACTAGCGGGGTTAGCCGGGGAGCTGTTTTTT.

The chain couples TRBV3-1 (or the pseudogene TRBV3-2) to TRBJ1-1; D gene unclear. V was trimmed by 4 bases and J by 0 bases, leaving 9 bases between them. The CDR3 extends over 14 amino acids. Germline assignment: CDR1 LGHDT and CDR2 YNNKEL (reference sequence). Here the CDR3 reads CASSRADLNTEAFF. The CDR3 region has the DNA TGTGCCAGCAGCCGTGCAGACTTGAACACTGAAGCTTTCTTT.

The V gene is TRBV4-3, the J gene TRBJ1-1; 12 bases map to TRBD1. With V trimmed by 0 bases and J by 3 bases, 11 bases remained unmatched. Germline-derived CDR1 and CDR2 are LGHNA and YSLEER. The length of the CDR3 is 19 residues. CDR3 nucleotide sequence: TGCGCCAGCAGCCAAGAACCGCCGGGGACAGGGGGCGCATACACTGAAGCTTTCTTT. Its translation: CASSQEPPGTGGAYTEAFF.

This rearrangement joins TRBV12-3 or TRBV12-4 to TRBJ1-1, with 7 bases identical to TRBD1. This CDR3 comprises 12 residues. Trimming took 6 bases from V and 4 from J; bases not matched to a gene: 2. This CDR3 reads CASRTGATEAFF. CDR3 sequence (DNA): TGTGCCAGCAGAACAGGGGCCACTGAAGCTTTCTTT.

The chain is built from TRBV29-1 and TRBJ2-7; 11 nucleotides align to TRBD2. The trim removed 8 bases at V and 2 bases at J, leaving 5 bases unmatched. Germline V gene data show CDR1 as SQVTM and CDR2 as ANQGSEA. CDR3 length equals 13 residues. This CDR3 is CSCSGGVPYEQYF. Here the CDR3 DNA reads TGCAGCTGTAGCGGGGGGGTCCCCTACGAGCAGTACTTC.

The chain combines TRBV7-9 with TRBJ2-7; 7 nucleotides align to TRBD1. CDR1 is SEHNR, CDR2 FQNEAQ, per germline (reference sequence). The V gene end was trimmed by 1 base and the J gene end by 1 base; junction bases not matched to a gene: 4. The CDR3 is 15 amino acids. CDR3 DNA sequence: TGTGCCAGCAGCTTAGAAGGGGGCCCTTCCTACGAGCAGTACTTC. It translates to CASSLEGGPSYEQYF.

The V gene is TRBV5-1, the J gene TRBJ1-1; D is undetermined. Germline CDR1 SGHRS, CDR2 YFSETQ. The CDR3 totals 15 residues. V dropped 4 bases and J dropped 5 bases, with 18 bases sitting between them. CDR3 sequence reads: CASSPGVSLGTEAFF. The CDR3 nucleotides are TGCGCCAGCAGCCCCGGGGTTAGCCTTGGGACTGAAGCTTTCTTT.